Listed below are T cell receptor beta chains from one sample, sequenced in a study of OX40 agonist ivuxolimab in advanced cancers. Measured with immunoSEQ multiplex PCR; TCRdb has only the in-frame clones, and not every one. The sample carries over 75,000 clones, around 88% recorded once. This sample comprised CD4+ or CD8+ T cells sorted from blood, obtained in a trial of the OX40 agonist ivuxolimab. The receptors shown here come from an adult with an advanced solid tumor such as melanoma, head and neck, liver or kidney cancer. Each CDR3 is given without its conserved first and last residue. The order of the fields is J gene, V gene, CDR3 protein.

TRBJ2-5 | TRBV29-1 | SVRADYGETQY
TRBJ2-7 | TRBV14 | ASSQSTYEQY
TRBJ2-7 | TRBV15 | ATSRDKSYEQY
TRBJ2-3 | TRBV4-3 | ASSHGRGETDTQY
TRBJ2-2 | TRBV4-2 | ASGGQVNTGELF
TRBJ2-1 | TRBV9 | ASSVSLAGALYNEQF
TRBJ2-3 | TRBV7-9 | ASSPSGSDTQY
TRBJ2-5 | TRBV5-8 | ASLRLLVETQY
TRBJ1-1 | TRBV7-3 | ASSTDGNTEAF
TRBJ2-7 | TRBV10-3 | AISEPSSYEQY
TRBJ2-4 | TRBV7-8 | ASSFDRTQNIQY
TRBJ2-7 | TRBV15 | ATSRAWDNYEQY
TRBJ2-1 | TRBV27 | ASVKKPGGSSYNEQF
TRBJ1-1 | TRBV6-5 | ASSSRGGGNTEAF
TRBJ2-3 | TRBV27 | ASTQGFVGTDTQY
TRBJ1-5 | TRBV10-3 | AISEGAGNQPQH
TRBJ2-7 | TRBV28 | ASRRGTGHYEQY
TRBJ1-5 | TRBV29-1 | SVVGGSNQPQH
TRBJ2-3 | TRBV10-3 | AIGQSSSTDTQY
TRBJ2-1 | TRBV28 | ASTGTATHEQF
TRBJ2-1 | TRBV28 | ASSFLRGRRNNEQF
TRBJ2-5 | TRBV5-1 | ASSRGQGASGETQY
TRBJ1-1 | TRBV5-5 | ASSWGQIEAF
TRBJ1-1 | TRBV5-1 | ASSPGGRAEAF
TRBJ1-5 | TRBV4-1 | ASSQDTLGGLRQPQH
TRBJ2-2 | TRBV9 | ASDRGVNTGELF
TRBJ2-5 | TRBV29-1 | SVTTGASGETQY
TRBJ1-2 | TRBV19 | ASSYGTDGYT
TRBJ1-4 | TRBV4-2 | ASRYRDPNEKLF
TRBJ2-3 | TRBV7-6 | ASSLTGSGDTQY
TRBJ1-2 | TRBV4-2 | ASSPTQGGDYGYT
TRBJ1-5 | TRBV7-9 | ASSLAPPFSNQPQH
TRBJ2-1 | TRBV5-1 | ASSFEWGRSSYNEQF
TRBJ2-7 | TRBV14 | ASTRGASYEQY
TRBJ2-7 | TRBV19 | ASSIQQGYYEQY
TRBJ1-1 | TRBV29-1 | SVTQGGTEAF
TRBJ1-1 | TRBV19 | ASSPHPVWGNTEAF
TRBJ1-5 | TRBV6-1 | ASSNQGSNQPQH
TRBJ1-4 | TRBV29-1 | SVKVGESNEKLF
TRBJ2-3 | TRBV28 | ASRNPQGARGTDTQY
TRBJ1-1 | TRBV4-1 | ASSQENRKVTEAF
TRBJ2-2 | TRBV15 | ATSRDSSGRASTGELF
TRBJ1-5 | TRBV18 | ASSQGQGGQPQH
TRBJ2-1 | TRBV5-1 | ASSLQGFNEQF
TRBJ1-5 | TRBV19 | ASDLGQISNQPQH
TRBJ2-2 | TRBV11-1 | ASSLLRTANTGELF